This T cell receptor beta chain comes out of a study of monozygotic twins with inflammatory bowel disease. On this clonotype: Its target is not known.

Germline V lookup: CDR1 SQVTM, CDR2 ANQGSEA. The CDR3 is 15 amino acids. Study-wide results and limits: Patient-to-patient differences in immunosuppressive treatment may have added variability to the repertoires. Healthy co-twins had higher TCRbeta inverse Simpson diversity than their IBD twins.

TCRdb reprocessed the 5' RACE reads, keeping one entry per CDR3 protein, no DNA. The sample is made up of about 210,000 distinct CDR3 sequences, and the top ten hold around 7.6% of it. Sequencing was carried out using blood. The origin of this receptor is a human donor with ulcerative colitis or Crohn's disease, or a healthy co-twin of an affected twin (not recorded which). The rearrangement joins TRBV29-1 to TRBJ2-1; absent DNA, TCRdb's TRBD2 call cannot be checked. The CDR3 reads CSVEERKRGDGEQFF.